The 29 T cell receptor beta chains listed next were all sequenced from one sample in a study of blood T cell repertoires in COVID-19. The method was immunoSEQ multiplex PCR; TCRdb's version includes in-frame clones alone and lacks a portion of them. The table records 350,000 to 550,000 clones, 75% to 90% of them present only once. Source material: PBMCs or T cells enriched from blood (not recorded which). The receptors derive from a man aged 25-40 years who had recovered from COVID-19.

The chain carries TRBV19 and TRBJ1-1; weak D call: TRBD1 (5 bases). V was clipped by 10 bases and J by 4 bases, with 19 bases between them. The CDR3 runs to 14 residues. The V gene's germline CDR1 is LNHDA and CDR2 SQIVND (reference sequence). For the CDR3, the DNA is TGTGCCACCTGCTTGGGGGGGGAGGGCACTGAAGCTTTCTTT. This translates into CATCLGGEGTEAFF.

The CDR3, as DNA: TGTGCCAGCAGTCCCCTCGGGAGGGGGCAGCCCCAGCATTTT. It is translated as CASSPLGRGQPQHF. This sequence joins TRBV27 and TRBJ1-5, with D possibly TRBD1 on 6 matching bases. Germline CDR1 MNHEY, CDR2 SMNVEV (reference sequence). This CDR3 has 14 amino acids. Trimming took off 5 bases at V and 7 bases at J, with 15 bases between the two ends.

This chain connects TRBV2 to TRBJ2-7; TRBD1 matches 10 bases. The CDR3 extends over 12 amino acids. Germline-derived CDR1 and CDR2 are SNHLY and FYNNEI. V trimming: 7 bases; J trimming: 11 bases; junction bases outside the gene matches: 8. In DNA form, the CDR3 reads TGTGCCAGCACACCCGGGACAGGGGTGGAGTACTTC. This gives the protein CASTPGTGVEYF.

The sample holds many counts of this clone. The genes are TRBV3-1 (or the pseudogene TRBV3-2) and TRBJ1-1; D gene ambiguous. The CDR3 sequence is 13 residues long. Germline V gene sequence: CDR1 LGHDT, CDR2 YNNKEL (reference sequence). Trimming took off 0 bases at V and 5 bases at J, with 7 bases between the two ends. The CDR3 sequence is CASSQEGGTEAFF. DNA for the CDR3: TGTGCCAGCAGCCAAGAAGGAGGTACTGAAGCTTTCTTT.

The chain uses TRBV7-9 and TRBJ2-7; 9 nucleotides match TRBD2. V shed 0 bases and J 0 bases; nucleotides not matched to a gene: 3. Germline V gives CDR1 SEHNR, CDR2 FQNEAQ (reference sequence). The CDR3 runs 16 residues. CDR3 amino acids: CASSLAPSGNSYEQYF. DNA for the CDR3: TGTGCCAGCAGCTTAGCCCCTAGCGGGAACTCCTACGAGCAGTACTTC.

The chain recombines TRBV11-2 with TRBJ1-5; 11 nucleotides agree with TRBD1. The CDR3 spans 14 residues. The J segment lost 6 bases and the V segment lost 5 bases, leaving 3 bases of the junction unmatched. The V gene's germline CDR1 is SGHAT and CDR2 FQNNGV. The CDR3 sequence: CASSRGTGGQPQHF. Here the CDR3 DNA reads TGTGCCAGCAGCCGTGGGACAGGGGGTCAGCCCCAGCATTTT.

This chain connects TRBV19 to TRBJ2-3, with D tentatively TRBD2 (5 bases). The length of the CDR3 is 15 residues. V lost 5 bases and J lost 0, with 12 bases in between. Germline V CDR1 and CDR2: LNHDA, SQIVND (reference sequence). This CDR3 is CASSLGVLSTDTQYF. For the CDR3, the DNA is TGTGCCAGTAGTTTGGGAGTTCTTAGCACAGATACGCAGTATTTT.

The CDR3 bases are TGCGCCAGCAGCCAACACATCGGACAGGGAAGCGAAAAACTGTTTTTT. This translates into CASSQHIGQGSEKLFF. V and J are TRBV4-1 and TRBJ1-4, with 8 bases that match TRBD1. CDR1 is MGHRA, CDR2 YSYEKL, per germline. V shed 2 bases, J shed 8 bases, and the junction held 10 bases outside the gene matches. CDR3 length: 16 amino acids.

V and J are TRBV5-4 and TRBJ1-2, with TRBD1 as a possible D gene (5 bases). Looked up from germline, CDR1 is SGHNT and CDR2 is YYREEE (reference sequence). CDR3 length: 15 amino acids. V shed 6 bases and J shed 3 bases, with 18 bases lying between them. Here the CDR3 reads CASKLGGVTDYGYTF. The CDR3 DNA is TGTGCCAGCAAACTCGGGGGGGTCACGGACTATGGCTACACCTTC.

This clone was observed a few times. This chain uses TRBV30 with TRBJ1-5; D gene ambiguous. V dropped 0 bases and J dropped 6 bases, with 9 bases sitting between them. Germline assignment: CDR1 GTSNPN and CDR2 SVGIG (reference sequence). The CDR3 covers 13 residues. The CDR3 DNA sequence: TGTGCCTGGAGTGTAGAGGGAAGTCAGCCCCAGCATTTT. This encodes CAWSVEGSQPQHF.

This clone was counted a few times. This chain joins TRBV25-1 and TRBJ1-1; the D gene is possibly TRBD1 (5 bases). Deletions cut 6 bases from V and 4 bases from J, with 9 bases between. The CDR3 is 12 amino acids. From germline, CDR1 is MGHDK and CDR2 SYGVNS. CDR3 sequence: CASSLQGTEAFF. The CDR3 DNA reads as TGTGCCAGCAGCCTTCAGGGCACTGAAGCTTTCTTT.

The rearrangement joins TRBV4-1 to TRBJ1-6; D not resolved. V shed 0 bases and J shed 10 bases, with 19 bases lying between them. Per the germline V gene, CDR1 is MGHRA and CDR2 is YSYEKL. This CDR3 has 17 amino acids. CDR3 in DNA: TGCGCCAGCAGCCAAGATCTTCGGATTTTAGGAGACTCACCCCTCCACTTT. Amino acid sequence: CASSQDLRILGDSPLHF.

The count of this clone is one. J is TRBJ2-7 and V is TRBV27; 8 bases are shared with TRBD1. CDR3 length: 18 amino acids. CDR1 is MNHEY and CDR2 is SMNVEV in the germline V gene (reference sequence). Trimming took 3 bases from V and 3 from J; bases not matched to a gene: 16. The CDR3 is CASSLATPGGAGVYEQYF. The CDR3 coding sequence is TGTGCCAGCAGTTTGGCGACCCCAGGGGGCGCGGGTGTCTACGAGCAGTACTTC.

This clone occurred once. The chain combines TRBV5-4 with TRBJ2-1, with TRBD2 matching 11 bases. This CDR3 is built from 13 residues. The germline CDR1 and CDR2 sequences are SGHNT and YYREEE (reference sequence). With V trimmed by 4 bases and J by 14 bases, 8 bases remained unmatched. The CDR3 protein is CASSAGSGRAEFF. CDR3 in DNA: TGTGCCAGCAGCGCGGGTAGCGGGAGGGCCGAGTTCTTC.

This chain connects TRBV30 to TRBJ2-2; TRBD2 matches at 10 bases. V was pared by 1 base and J by 3 bases, with 11 bases of the junction left unmatched. The germline CDR1 and CDR2 sequences are GTSNPN and SVGIG (reference sequence). The CDR3 loop spans 18 amino acids. Written as DNA, the CDR3 is TGTGCCTGGAGTGCGGCCAGAAGCGGGAGGGCCTACACCGGGGAGCTGTTTTTT. Translation: CAWSAARSGRAYTGELFF.

J is TRBJ1-2 and V is TRBV24-1, with D unclear. This CDR3 has 12 amino acids. Germline loops: CDR1 KGHDR, CDR2 SFDVKD. Trimming took 3 bases from V and 8 from J, leaving 9 bases between them. CDR3 sequence: CATSDAVEGYTF. The DNA for the CDR3 is TGTGCCACCAGTGATGCGGTTGAGGGCTACACCTTC.

A word on this clone: Other nucleotide sequences in the sample specify the same CDR3. J is TRBJ1-5 and V is TRBV5-1; 7 positions agree with TRBD1. V shed 0 bases, J shed 3 bases, and the junction held 3 bases outside the gene matches. Germline CDR1 reads SGHRS; CDR2 reads YFSETQ. The CDR3 contains 15 residues. The CDR3 region is CASSLGTGSNQPQHF. CDR3 in DNA: TGCGCCAGCAGCTTGGGGACAGGTTCCAATCAGCCCCAGCATTTT. The full variable domain, with the rest looked up from reference TRBV5-1 and TRBJ1-5, is KAGVTQTPRYLIKTRGQQVTLSCSPISGHRSVSWYQQTPGQGLQFLFEYFSETQRNKGNFPGRFSGRQFSNSRSEMNVSTLELGDSALYLCASSLGTGSNQPQHFGDGTRLSIL.

The CDR3 sequence is CASSIGQVYEQYF. CDR3 bases: TGTGCCAGCAGTATTGGACAGGTCTACGAGCAGTACTTC. V and J are TRBV12-3 or TRBV12-4 and TRBJ2-7; TRBD1 matches 7 bases. CDR3 length: 13 residues. V lost 5 bases and J lost 3; bases outside the gene matches: 4.

The V and J genes are TRBV12-3 or TRBV12-4 and TRBJ2-7; TRBD1 might be the D (5 bases). The length of the CDR3 is 13 residues. Trimming removed 5 bases at V and 2 bases at J, with 10 bases between. The CDR3 loop is CASSPGQTYEQYF. CDR3 coding DNA: TGTGCCAGCAGTCCAGGACAAACCTACGAGCAGTACTTC.

This chain uses TRBV27 with TRBJ2-7; D is possibly TRBD2 (6 bases). This CDR3 has 13 amino acids. Germline CDR1 MNHEY, CDR2 SMNVEV (reference sequence). The ends were cut back, 6 bases at V and 3 bases at J, with 12 bases in the middle. The CDR3 sequence is CASRASGGYEQYF. The CDR3 bases are TGTGCCAGCAGGGCATCCGGGGGCTACGAGCAGTACTTC.

V is TRBV4-1 and J is TRBJ2-5, with D perhaps TRBD2 (5 bases). V shed 0 bases and J shed 4 bases, with 21 bases lying between them. From germline, CDR1 is MGHRA and CDR2 YSYEKL. The CDR3 extends over 18 amino acids. CDR3 coding DNA: TGCGCCAGCAGCCAAGATCGGATCGGGGAGATCGGCCGAGAGACCCAGTACTTC. Amino acids: CASSQDRIGEIGRETQYF.

V is TRBV28 and J is TRBJ1-2; TRBD1 matches 8 bases. With 7 bases clipped from V and 2 bases from J, the junction kept 3 bases outside the gene matches. The germline gives CDR1 MDHEN, CDR2 SYDVKM. The CDR3 runs to 13 residues. CDR3: CASTRTGNYGYTF. The CDR3 bases are TGTGCCAGCACTAGGACAGGGAACTATGGCTACACCTTC.

This clone showed up just a few times. The chain recombines TRBV2 with TRBJ2-1; 9 nucleotides line up with TRBD2. The CDR3 runs 14 residues. Germline CDR1 SNHLY, CDR2 FYNNEI. V was pared by 3 bases and J by 7 bases, with 4 bases of the junction left unmatched. The CDR3 bases are TGTGCCAGCAGTGAGTCTAGCGGGAAAAATGAGCAGTTCTTC. This gives the protein CASSESSGKNEQFF.

J is TRBJ2-7 and V is TRBV5-1; 10 bases line up with TRBD2. Germline V CDR1 and CDR2: SGHRS, YFSETQ. This CDR3 is 15 amino acids long. The V and J ends lost 2 bases and 3 bases, in that order; junction bases with no gene match: 5. The CDR3 sequence is CASSFLAGGHYEQYF. Written as DNA, the CDR3 is TGCGCCAGCAGCTTTTTAGCGGGAGGCCACTACGAGCAGTACTTC.

The CDR3 reads CASSLVLNEQFF. The CDR3 coding sequence is TGTGCCAGCAGCTTAGTATTAAATGAGCAGTTCTTC. The rearrangement joins TRBV7-9 to TRBJ2-1; D ambiguous. CDR3 length: 12 residues. Germline V gives CDR1 SEHNR, CDR2 FQNEAQ (reference sequence). The germline V and J ends were trimmed by 1 base and 7 bases, with 5 bases remaining between them.

The chain joins TRBV10-3 to TRBJ2-1; D not resolved. Germline V gene data show CDR1 as ENHRY and CDR2 as SYGVKD. The CDR3 totals 14 residues. The V end was cut by 0 bases, the J end by 5 bases, with 8 bases between. The CDR3 nucleotides read TGTGCCATCAGTGAGTCGGTTACAGACAATGAGCAGTTCTTC. Protein: CAISESVTDNEQFF.

CDR3 DNA: TGTGCCAGCAGGTCATCTACCGGGACAGGGAGGAACTATGGCTACACCTTC. Encoded protein: CASRSSTGTGRNYGYTF. V is TRBV28 and J is TRBJ1-2; 9 positions match TRBD1. The germline CDR1 and CDR2 sequences are MDHEN and SYDVKM. The CDR3 consists of 17 residues. V was pared by 6 bases and J by 2 bases, with 13 bases of the junction left unmatched.

The V and J genes are TRBV6-5 and TRBJ1-2, with 9 bases lining up with TRBD1. CDR1 is MNHEY, CDR2 SVGAGI, per germline. V was clipped by 6 bases and J by 4 bases; unmatched bases: 3. This CDR3 has 13 amino acids. CDR3 DNA sequence: TGTGCCAGCAGGGTGGACAGGGGCTATGGCTACACCTTC. It is translated as CASRVDRGYGYTF.

The genes are TRBV7-9 and TRBJ2-2, with TRBD2 matching over 10 bases. The trim removed 5 bases at V and 1 base at J, leaving 4 bases unmatched. The germline V gene encodes CDR1 SEHNR and CDR2 FQNEAQ (reference sequence). The length of the CDR3 is 16 residues. The CDR3 is CASSPWTSGNTGELFF. The CDR3 DNA sequence: TGTGCCAGCAGCCCCTGGACTAGCGGGAACACCGGGGAGCTGTTTTTT.